This paragraph reports one TCR beta chain. What it recognizes is unknown. The PCR used 60 Vbeta and 13 Jbeta primers. Sequencing was performed with immunoSEQ multiplex PCR; in TCRdb, only in-frame clones are kept and a portion is missing. The data show tens of thousands of clones, approximately 61% seen once. These data come from a study of cytomegalovirus exposure and HLA in healthy donors. Study conclusions and caveats: The authors enumerated over 150 TCR beta chains as linked to cytomegalovirus. Exclusion applied to some V segments, including TRBV6-2 and TRBV6-3, as they were indistinguishable.

In germline, CDR1 is SGHAT, CDR2 FQNNGV. The CDR3 sequence is 17 residues long. With 5 bases removed from V and 4 bases from J, the gap between germline ends came to 23 bases. The clonotype originates from a woman in her 50s in good health and CMV-seropositive. The V and J genes are TRBV11-2 and TRBJ2-5, with D possibly TRBD2 on 6 matching bases. Source material: PBMCs. The CDR3 sequence is CASSAEWGTGDGETQYF. The DNA of the CDR3 is TGTGCCAGCAGCGCTGAATGGGGCACGGGGGACGGAGAGACCCAGTACTTC.